The subject of this entry is one TCR beta chain. Its antigen is not identified. These data come from a study of cytomegalovirus exposure and HLA in healthy donors. Study-level information: Unique TCRs from HLA-typed donors, 70 million to 85 million of them, were held in an early data release.

Study-level findings and limits: In vitro work confirmed that three CMV-associated chains recognize CMV antigens. CMV serostatus alone was available as immune exposure information. 87-base-pair reads could not separate some V segments, including TRBV6-2 and TRBV6-3.

V gave up 0 bases and J gave up 0 bases; unmatched junction bases: 4. The CDR3 is 16 amino acids. Germline V gene data show CDR1 as SGHNT and CDR2 as YYREEE (reference sequence). The PCR contained 60 Vbeta and 13 Jbeta primers. Produced via immunoSEQ multiplex PCR; TCRdb's table is partial and in-frame only. The table records about 180,000 clones, less than 85% of them present only once. The V call is TRBV5-4, the J call TRBJ2-3, with 7 positions matching TRBD2. What was sequenced was PBMCs. The clonotype originates from a boy aged 2 to 10 in good health and CMV-seronegative. The CDR3 reads CASSLGGGGSTDTQYF. The CDR3 DNA follows: TGTGCCAGCAGCTTGGGTGGGGGAGGGAGCACAGATACGCAGTATTTT. Complete variable domain (other parts from reference TRBV5-4 and TRBJ2-3): ETGVTQSPTHLIKTRGQQVTLRCSSQSGHNTVSWYQQALGQGPQFIFQYYREEENGRGNFPPRFSGLQFPNYSSELNVNALELDDSALYLCASSLGGGGSTDTQYFGPGTRLTVL.